The sequence of this T cell receptor (beta chain) was determined in a study of blood T cell repertoires in COVID-19. Study as a whole: Specimens from acute and convalescent COVID-19 originated in the United States, Italy and Spain.

Germline assignment: CDR1 MNHNY and CDR2 SVGAGI (reference sequence). Trimming shortened V by 5 bases and J by 5 bases, and 21 bases separated the two germline ends. The CDR3 is 16 amino acids. This clone was recorded only once. The data were produced by immunoSEQ multiplex PCR, yet TCRdb's version contains in-frame clones alone and is incomplete. Among some 170,000 clones, over 70% were seen once, and the ten largest hold about 10%. The chain recombines TRBV6-6 with TRBJ1-1; no clear D gene. The source of this sequence is an elderly woman with active or convalescent COVID-19. Sequences were obtained from peripheral blood. CDR3 bases: TGTGCCAGCAGTCCACACGGGGAGACCCCGGGTACTGAAGCTTTCTTT. Amino acids: CASSPHGETPGTEAFF.